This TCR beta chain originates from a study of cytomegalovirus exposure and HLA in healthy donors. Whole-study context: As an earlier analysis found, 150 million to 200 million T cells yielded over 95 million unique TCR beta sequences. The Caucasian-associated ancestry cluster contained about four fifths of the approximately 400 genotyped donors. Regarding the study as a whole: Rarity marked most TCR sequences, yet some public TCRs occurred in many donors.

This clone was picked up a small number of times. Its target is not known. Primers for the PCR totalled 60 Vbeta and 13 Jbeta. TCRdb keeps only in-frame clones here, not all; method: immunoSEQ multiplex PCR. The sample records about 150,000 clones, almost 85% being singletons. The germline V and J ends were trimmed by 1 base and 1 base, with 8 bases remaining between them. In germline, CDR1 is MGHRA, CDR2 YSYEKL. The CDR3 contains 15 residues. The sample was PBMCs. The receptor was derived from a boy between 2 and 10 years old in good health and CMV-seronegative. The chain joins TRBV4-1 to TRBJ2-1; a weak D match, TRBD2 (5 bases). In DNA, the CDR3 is TGCGCCAGCAGCCAAGTCCAGCGGTCCTACAATGAGCAGTTCTTC. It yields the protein CASSQVQRSYNEQFF.